Below, 28 T cell receptor beta chains from the same sample are listed, as sequenced in a study of cytomegalovirus exposure and HLA in healthy donors. With 60 Vbeta and 13 Jbeta primers, the PCR was carried out. Data came from immunoSEQ multiplex PCR; TCRdb stores just in-frame clones and leaves some out. In the table there are some 100,000 clones, about two thirds of which are singletons. Sequences were obtained from PBMCs. The receptor source for this set is a woman in her 50s in good health and CMV-seropositive.

The chain couples TRBV20-1 to TRBJ1-1; D is unresolved. The V and J ends lost 2 bases and 7 bases respectively, with 5 bases between them. Per the germline V gene, CDR1 is DFQATT and CDR2 is SNEGSKA (reference sequence). The CDR3 contains 10 residues. Written as DNA, the CDR3 is TGCAGTGCTAGATACAATGAAGCTTTCTTT. Translated: CSARYNEAFF.

This chain links TRBV5-6 with TRBJ2-3, with TRBD2 matching over 12 bases. CDR3 length equals 14 residues. The V segment lost 5 bases and the J segment 4 bases; nucleotides outside the gene matches: 2. Germline CDR1 and CDR2: SGHDT and YYEEEE. In DNA, the CDR3 is TGTGCCAGCAGGCCTAGCGGGAGGGCAGATACGCAGTATTTT. Protein product: CASRPSGRADTQYF.

The chain couples TRBV4-2 to TRBJ2-1; TRBD2 might be the D (5 bases). V was clipped by 3 bases and J by 3 bases, with 12 bases between them. This CDR3 has 15 residues. The germline V gene encodes CDR1 LGHNA and CDR2 YNFKEQ. The CDR3 spells CASSQEPADYNEQFF. The DNA for the CDR3 is TGTGCCAGCAGCCAGGAGCCAGCGGACTACAATGAGCAGTTCTTC.

V usage is TRBV27 and J usage is TRBJ2-7; a weak D match, TRBD2 (5 bases). In germline, CDR1 is MNHEY, CDR2 SMNVEV (reference sequence). The CDR3 has 14 residues. Deletions cut 3 bases from V and 2 bases from J, with 11 bases between. The CDR3 DNA reads as TGTGCCAGCAGTTTGCCAGGACTCACCTACGAGCAGTACTTC. It encodes CASSLPGLTYEQYF.

The CDR3 loop reads CASSPPLEGARGYTF. DNA for the CDR3: TGTGCCAGCTCACCACCGCTTGAGGGGGCCAGGGGCTACACCTTC. The rearrangement links TRBV18 to TRBJ1-2, with 7 nucleotides matching TRBD1. V lost 0 bases and J lost 8; bases outside the gene matches: 9. This CDR3 has 15 amino acids. Germline CDR1 is KGHSH and CDR2 is LQKENI.

This chain joins TRBV10-3 and TRBJ2-7; perhaps TRBD1 as D (5 bases). The V gene's germline CDR1 is ENHRY and CDR2 SYGVKD. The CDR3 runs to 17 residues. V lost 7 bases to trimming and J lost 0 bases, with 22 bases between them. The CDR3 DNA reads TGTGCCATCACCCCCCCACGGATGACAGCATTCTCCTACGAGCAGTACTTC. It specifies CAITPPRMTAFSYEQYF.

The chain joins TRBV23-1 to TRBJ2-2; D gene unclear. TRBV23-1 is sorted into the ORF group, with uncertain function. This CDR3 has 13 amino acids. V shed 6 bases and J shed 6 bases, with 11 bases lying between them. CDR3 sequence (DNA): TGCGCCAGCAGCCCCTGGCCCTCCGGGGAGCTGTTTTTT. It encodes CASSPWPSGELFF.

The gene calls are TRBV5-1 and TRBJ1-1; unclear D gene. V lost 4 bases to trimming and J lost 4 bases, with 17 bases between them. Germline assignment: CDR1 SGHRS and CDR2 YFSETQ. The CDR3 length is 15 residues. The CDR3 loop reads CASSPSGVEGTEAFF. The CDR3 DNA is TGCGCCAGCAGCCCATCCGGGGTCGAGGGCACTGAAGCTTTCTTT.

The rearrangement uses TRBV7-9 and TRBJ2-3, with a weak D call TRBD2 (5 bases). Germline CDR1 and CDR2: SEHNR and FQNEAQ (reference sequence). V was trimmed by 3 bases and J by 4 bases, leaving 14 bases between them. The CDR3 contains 15 residues. CDR3 DNA sequence: TGTGCCAGCAGCTTTCAAGCTAGCTTTGCAGATACGCAGTATTTT. Residues: CASSFQASFADTQYF.

This chain uses TRBV7-2 with TRBJ2-3, with TRBD1 identical over 7 bases. The germline gives CDR1 SGHTA, CDR2 FQGNSA. After removal of 5 bases from V and 6 bases from J, the junction contained 8 bases not matched to a gene. CDR3 size: 14 residues. CDR3 region: CASSVDRLSDTQYF. The CDR3 DNA follows: TGTGCCAGCAGCGTGGACAGGCTCTCGGATACGCAGTATTTT.

This chain uses TRBV2 with TRBJ1-4, with TRBD1 matching 7 bases. This CDR3 has 14 amino acids. With V trimmed by 4 bases and J by 8 bases, 7 bases remained unmatched. The germline V gene has CDR1 SNHLY and CDR2 FYNNEI. CDR3 nucleotides: TGTGCCAGCAGTGTGGGGGACAGAGTCGAAAAACTGTTTTTT. Translating gives CASSVGDRVEKLFF.

V and J are TRBV2 and TRBJ1-1; D may be TRBD1 (6 bases). CDR3 size: 13 residues. Trimming took 8 bases from V and 6 from J, leaving 16 bases between them. Germline V gene sequence: CDR1 SNHLY, CDR2 FYNNEI. Here the CDR3 DNA reads TGTGCCAGCCGACGCGACAGGTCTGCTGAAGCTTTCTTT. This translates into CASRRDRSAEAFF.

The J gene is TRBJ2-1, the V gene TRBV9, with a tentative D call TRBD2 (6 bases). The V gene lost 4 bases and the J gene lost 12 bases, with 23 bases spanning the gap. CDR1 and CDR2 (germline): SGDLS, YYNGEE. The CDR3 spans 15 residues. For the CDR3, the DNA is TGTGCCAGCAGCACCAGGGACTCAACGATCAACGGGCAGTTCTTC. Protein product: CASSTRDSTINGQFF. Variable domain in full (rest from reference TRBV9 and TRBJ2-1): DSGVTQTPKHLITATGQRVTLRCSPRSGDLSVYWYQQSLDQGLQFLIQYYNGEERAKGNILERFSAQQFPDLHSELNLSSLELGDSALYFCASSTRDSTINGQFFGPGTRLTVL.

The chain links TRBV19 to TRBJ2-3; the match to TRBD1 covers 8 bases. J lost 2 bases, V lost 7 bases, and 5 bases had no gene match. The germline V gene has CDR1 LNHDA and CDR2 SQIVND (reference sequence). This CDR3 is built from 14 residues. The CDR3 nucleotides are TGTGCCAGTAATACAGGGGGTAACACAGATACGCAGTATTTT. Protein: CASNTGGNTDTQYF.

The chain carries TRBV7-7 and TRBJ2-7, with TRBD2 matching over 12 bases. The CDR3 sequence is 16 residues long. Trimming removed 5 bases from V and 5 bases from J; junction bases left unmatched: 10. Germline-derived CDR1 and CDR2 are SSHAT and FNYEAQ (reference sequence). CDR3 DNA sequence: TGTGCCAGCAGCCCCGGACTAGCGGGAAGATCAGACGAGCAGTACTTC. Protein product: CASSPGLAGRSDEQYF. Supplemented by reference TRBV7-7 and TRBJ2-7, the full variable domain reads GAGVSQSPRYKVTKRGQDVTLRCDPISSHATLYWYQQALGQGPEFLTYFNYEAQPDKSGLPSDRFSAERPEGSISTLTIQRTEQRDSAMYRCASSPGLAGRSDEQYFGPGTRLTVT.

This clone was picked up one time. The chain employs TRBV7-2 and TRBJ2-5; 9 bases are shared with TRBD1. CDR3 length equals 19 residues. V was pared by 2 bases and J by 9 bases, with 22 bases of the junction left unmatched. CDR1 is SGHTA and CDR2 is FQGNSA in the germline V gene. CDR3 region: CASSLSPGTGLNGAWSQYF. For the CDR3, the DNA is TGTGCCAGCAGCTTAAGTCCCGGGACAGGGCTAAACGGCGCCTGGTCCCAGTACTTC.

This clone was seen a handful of times. The genes are TRBV15 and TRBJ1-2; 8 bases are shared with TRBD1. Germline values: CDR1 LNHNV, CDR2 YYDKDF (reference sequence). After removal of 2 bases from V and 1 base from J, the junction contained 15 bases not matched to a gene. CDR3 length: 19 residues. CDR3 DNA: TGTGCCACCAGCAGACTCGGTTCGGGACAGGCCAACCTTAACTATGGCTACACCTTC. It translates to CATSRLGSGQANLNYGYTF.

The genes are TRBV7-3 and TRBJ2-3; TRBD2 aligns across 7 bases. Germline-derived CDR1 and CDR2 are SGHTA and FQGTGA. The trim removed 5 bases at V and 4 bases at J, leaving 6 bases unmatched. CDR3 length: 14 residues. The CDR3 is CASSRLGGADTQYF. Here the CDR3 DNA reads TGTGCCAGCAGCCGCCTTGGGGGGGCAGATACGCAGTATTTT.

The chain employs TRBV4-1 and TRBJ2-7, with a tentative D call TRBD1 (6 bases). Per germline, CDR1 MGHRA and CDR2 YSYEKL. With 2 bases removed from V and 3 bases from J, the gap between germline ends came to 11 bases. The CDR3 sequence is 14 residues long. The CDR3: CASSQTGTNYEQYF. DNA for the CDR3: TGCGCCAGCAGCCAAACCGGGACAAACTACGAGCAGTACTTC.

The J gene is TRBJ2-7, the V gene TRBV20-1; D is uncertain. CDR3 size: 11 residues. The ends were cut back, 5 bases at V and 3 bases at J, with 8 bases in the middle. Germline CDR1 and CDR2: DFQATT and SNEGSKA (reference sequence). CDR3 loop: CSAGPLYEQYF. Here the CDR3 DNA reads TGCAGTGCTGGGCCTCTCTACGAGCAGTACTTC.

Only a few counts were recorded for this clone. The chain has TRBV10-3 and TRBJ1-5; 8 nucleotides agree with TRBD1. The CDR3 contains 14 residues. With 0 bases clipped from V and 7 bases from J, the junction kept 2 bases outside the gene matches. Germline V lookup: CDR1 ENHRY, CDR2 SYGVKD. Written as DNA, the CDR3 is TGTGCCATCAGTGAGTCGACAGGGGAACAGCCCCAGCATTTT. Translated, it gives CAISESTGEQPQHF.

V gene TRBV28 combines with J gene TRBJ1-4; weak D call: TRBD1 (6 bases). Germline V CDR1 and CDR2: MDHEN, SYDVKM. CDR3 length: 14 residues. Between the trimmed V and J ends, which lost 6 bases and 6 bases, there was a span of 14 bases. CDR3 DNA: TGTGCCAGCAGATCTCAGGGGTTGGATGAAAAACTGTTTTTT. Its translation is CASRSQGLDEKLFF.

The chain is built from TRBV7-3 and TRBJ2-3; 12 nucleotides match TRBD2. Germline-derived CDR1 and CDR2 are SGHTA and FQGTGA. The junction had 3 bases not matched to a gene; V was cut back by 5 bases and J by 0 bases. The CDR3 runs to 16 residues. The CDR3 nucleotides read TGTGCCAGCAGCCTAGCGGGAGGGGGGAGCACAGATACGCAGTATTTT. Translated, it gives CASSLAGGGSTDTQYF.

The chain is built from TRBV6-5 and TRBJ2-2; 8 positions match TRBD1. The trim removed 6 bases at V and 4 bases at J, leaving 7 bases unmatched. CDR1 and CDR2 from the germline V gene are MNHEY and SVGAGI. The CDR3 is made up of 15 amino acids. The CDR3 is CASRPQGAGTGELFF. The CDR3 DNA follows: TGTGCCAGCAGGCCGCAGGGGGCCGGCACCGGGGAGCTGTTTTTT.

The rearrangement links TRBV21-1 to TRBJ1-2. TRBV21-1 is a pseudogene. This CDR3 comprises 9 residues. CDR3 coding DNA: TGTGCCAGCATAAATGGCTACACCTTC. Protein product: CASINGYTF.

A note on this clone: An end of the junction differs from the germline gene, which may be a read error. This chain uses TRBV2 with TRBJ2-3, with 13 bases identical to TRBD2. The CDR3 loop spans 21 amino acids. Germline V gene lookup returns CDR1 SNHLY and CDR2 FYNNEI. The CDR3 DNA follows: TGTGCCAGCAGTGAATCATGGTTCGACAGAAGGACTAGCGGGAGACTGAATACGCGGTATTTT. The encoded protein is CASSESWFDRRTSGRLNTRYF.

The chain recombines TRBV5-4 with TRBJ2-3; a possible D gene is TRBD1 (5 bases). V lost 0 bases, J lost 0 bases, and 11 bases lay in between. This CDR3 is 16 amino acids long. CDR1 SGHNT and CDR2 YYREEE come from the germline V gene (reference sequence). Here the CDR3 reads CASSLARGYSTDTQYF. CDR3 nucleotides: TGTGCCAGCAGCTTGGCTAGGGGATATAGCACAGATACGCAGTATTTT.

This sequence joins TRBV5-1 and TRBJ2-1, with D uncertain. Trimming took 1 base from V and 3 from J, leaving 11 bases between them. This CDR3 spans 15 amino acids. The germline V gene encodes CDR1 SGHRS and CDR2 YFSETQ. CDR3 nucleotides: TGCGCCAGCAGCTTGAGTCGGAGAGGCTACAATGAGCAGTTCTTC. It yields the protein CASSLSRRGYNEQFF.